Here is one T cell receptor beta chain with its context. Its specific antigen is unknown. No clone much larger than this one lies a single base away; base qualities are absent. CDR1 and CDR2 were assigned from the germline V gene as SGDLS and YYNGEE. Clipping removes 3 bases from V and 3 bases from J, with 9 as the unmatched junction base count. The CDR3 measures 18 amino acids from cysteine to phenylalanine. Of the read, only the CDR3 DNA is kept; its 54 bases are in frame from base 1. Libraries were built with the immunoSEQ multiplex PCR assay. The multiplex PCR relied on a mix of 60 forward primers for TCR Vbeta segments and 13 reverse primers for TCR Jbeta segments. A multiplex PCR assay on genomic DNA amplified the CDR3 region of rearranged TCR beta genes. The Illumina HiSeq System was used to sequence the amplified TCR beta libraries as 87-base-pair reads. The original pipeline was this. Across the 500 to 850 repertoires, a later analysis counted some 81 million unique TCR beta chains, 9.5 million to 13 million of which were shared by at least two donors. Raw reads were error-corrected and collapsed into unique sequences by a nearest-neighbor algorithm in which closely related sequences were merged to remove PCR and sequencing errors. To assign V, D and J gene segments, CDR3 sequences were aligned to IMGT reference sequences. Each retained sequence needed at least a six-nucleotide match to both a V gene segment and a J gene segment. A rearrangement was called productive if the CDR3 had no stop codons and remained in frame with V and J, and every other rearrangement was called non-productive. Following IMGT convention, CDR3 was defined as the stretch from the second conserved V-encoded cysteine to the conserved J-encoded phenylalanine. The earlier analysis of approximately 500 of the donors excluded sequences that lacked an unambiguous match to a single V gene segment. An earlier analysis of several hundred of the donors classified V segments as functional when productive rearrangements were above 56.7% and as segregating when the standard deviation between donors was above 5%. A statistical classification framework was developed to diagnose cytomegalovirus status using the catalog of TCR beta chain sequences. In a later analysis, V and J genes were assigned by comparing TCR nucleotide sequences against IMGT/GENE-DB human TR gene sequences. Using the TCRdist pipeline, a later analysis assigned CDR3 sequences along with most-parsimonious VDJ recombination scenarios. A later analysis defined each TCR beta chain by its CDR3 amino acid sequence plus V-gene family, and excluded reads lacking a unique V-gene family. As a way to deal with suspected cross-contamination and a sequencing artifact, a later analysis dropped 450 to 600 nucleotide sequences that were highly shared and had low generation probability. In a later analysis, a clonal expansion index for each public chain was calculated from normalized within-repertoire ranks of inferred template counts. In a later analysis, generation probabilities were computed with a VDJ recombination model fitted to out-of-frame rearrangements, and the resulting probabilities were checked against IGoR. In a later analysis, TCR-TCR, TCR-HLA and TCR-CMV co-occurrence was scored with hypergeometric tests, and a repertoire-size bias correction was applied to TCR pairs. In a later analysis, false discovery rates were estimated by permuting HLA or CMV assignments 20 times. In a later analysis, co-occurring TCRs were grouped with DBSCAN, and TCRdist sequence similarity was added when clustering was performed within HLA-allele-positive subsets. Co-occurrence clustering excluded repertoires with fewer than 30,000 or more than 120,000 public chains, plus five with anomalous nucleotide sharing. TCRdb mirrors the immuneACCESS table, restricted to in-frame sequences. Some clones are absent from its copies; in checked studies, under half trace to an unresolved V gene, and the reason for the others is unknown. From that table come the V and J calls and clone size; the DNA was used to work out D and trimming. Within this sample are 100,000 to 130,000 clones, with about three quarters of them counted one time only. The top ten clonotypes cover roughly 7.8% of the sample.

The sample originates from a study of cytomegalovirus exposure and HLA in healthy donors listed by TCRdb under 2017. Regarding the complete study: An earlier analysis of several hundred of the donors reported 250 to 350 Gb of sequence data and 117 million unique TCR beta sequences from around 200 million T cells. An early release covering about 600 HLA-typed donors comprised approximately 300 gigabases of sequencing data and around 80 million unique TCR sequences. The genetic ancestry cluster associated with self-reported Caucasian donors included 70% to 85% of the roughly 400 genotyped donors. The study was designed to test whether signatures of past pathogen exposure could be identified by cataloging public T cell receptors. The study used immunosequencing to profile the T cell repertoires of several hundred subjects and linked those repertoires to cytomegalovirus serostatus. Besides the first cohort of 550 to 750 subjects, a separate validation cohort made up of 120 different subjects was used. High-throughput TCR immunosequencing, statistical association of individual TCRs with disease status, and machine learning were combined to predict cytomegalovirus infection status. A later analysis re-examined previously published TCR beta repertoires from about 700 donors and added high-resolution HLA genotyping to investigate patterns of TCR occurrence. In the later analysis, no new phenotypic data were used to find candidate immune exposures; instead, reliance was placed on TCR beta sequences and their occurrence across donors. To decide whether each TCR beta V gene segment behaved as functional or pseudogenic, an earlier analysis of approximately 620 of the donors relied on high-throughput TCR beta sequencing. Donor age, sex, ethnicity and CMV serostatus were compiled together with the repertoire data. Genome-wide SNP genotypes for about 65% of the roughly 670 donors were used in a later genetic analysis, which treated that subset as a discovery cohort. Every discovery cohort repertoire had been produced on one sequencing platform. Both class I and class II loci were covered by HLA typing, at four-digit resolution. Typing coverage differed by locus: A, B, C, DRB1 and DQB1 were typed in roughly 620-630 donors, DQA1 in 522, DPA1 in some 600, and DPB1 in approximately 450. Four or five DR-DQ haplotypes were handled as single units for association and clustering because linkage in the cohort was strong. Across about 380 genotyped donors of the cohort, an average of about 200,000 unique TCR beta nucleotide sequences per donor were sequenced, and 15% to 20% of those sequences were non-productive. Findings and caveats that apply to the study as a whole: A later analysis reported that several top co-occurrence clusters appeared linked to parvovirus B19, influenza, CMV and Epstein-Barr virus. Presence/absence analyses assumed roughly uniform sequencing depth across donors, an assumption that may not hold. A further reported finding was that TCR beta sequences accurately predicted the HLA-A and HLA-B alleles for most subjects in the first cohort. Linkage disequilibrium might explain the correlated functional status among segregating V segments, but an unknown experimental factor could not be excluded. Seventeen rarely observed V segments, including chromosome 9 orphons, were excluded from the earlier analysis of several hundred of the donors because counts were too low. According to a later genetic analysis, donors in an Asian-associated ancestry cluster had fewer N-insertions in productive TCRs than the roughly 700-donor mean. Across donors, most TCR sequences were observed very rarely, whereas some public TCRs were present in many individuals. In a later analysis, most CMV-associated TCR beta chains were found to appear HLA-restricted, with HLA associations seemingly driven largely by CMV exposure. Specific HLA alleles were associated with roughly 17,000 TCR beta sequences at a false discovery rate of 0.05 in a later analysis. CMV serostatus was the only immune exposure information available for the cohort. In a later analysis, HLA-associated TCR beta chains showed more clonal expansion and lower generation probabilities than non-associated chains that were equally common. An association between a missense DCLRE1C variant and V-gene and J-gene trimming of TCR beta chains was found in a later genetic analysis and replicated in an independent cohort. It was suggested by the authors that the approach could potentially be generalized to other disease states and immunological phenotypes. Because HLA typing was missing for some donors at each locus, association tests included only the typed subset. Cytomegalovirus status was reported to be diagnosed by the classifier with high specificity and sensitivity in both the original and validation cohorts. A few of the identified cytomegalovirus-associated TCR beta chains were confirmed in vitro to be specific for cytomegalovirus antigens. Broadly in line with IMGT annotations, most TCR beta V segments showed up in productive rearrangements about 87% or about 30% of the time in an earlier analysis of under 700 of the donors. Some IMGT-functional V segments, including TRBV6-2 and TRBV6-3, could not be told apart with the 87-base-pair reads, so those segments were excluded. When HLA alleles, especially DR and DQ, strongly co-occurred, TCR associations were difficult to assign to individual alleles. A cluster of highly shared sequence variants was judged likely to represent a technical artifact of the sequencing pipeline. According to a later analysis, TCR association rates differed among HLA loci, with DRB1 alleles showing the most associated TCRs and HLA-C alleles showing the fewest. The cohort was sequenced for TCR beta chains only, and without alpha or paired-chain data the features that could be detected were limited. A total of fewer than 200 TCR beta chains were listed by the study as associated with cytomegalovirus.

In total, 500 to 700 healthy bone marrow donors made up the cohort. Cohort members were all nominally healthy when sampled, although unrecorded immune exposures were likely present. The donor tested CMV seronegative, placing the donor among the roughly 340 seronegative members of the cohort. A peripheral blood sample was provided by each donor, and peripheral blood mononuclear cells were used for TCR beta sequencing. The Qiagen DNeasy Blood Extraction Kit was used to extract genomic DNA from the blood cell samples. The sequenced sample was PBMCs. This sequence was found in a young man in good health and CMV-seronegative. Recombination connected TRBV9 to TRBJ2-1, with 13 bases aligning to TRBD2. CDR3 loop: CASSATRTSGRIYNEQFF. The DNA sequence reads TGTGCCAGCAGCGCTACTCGGACTAGCGGGAGAATCTACAATGAGCAGTTCTTC.